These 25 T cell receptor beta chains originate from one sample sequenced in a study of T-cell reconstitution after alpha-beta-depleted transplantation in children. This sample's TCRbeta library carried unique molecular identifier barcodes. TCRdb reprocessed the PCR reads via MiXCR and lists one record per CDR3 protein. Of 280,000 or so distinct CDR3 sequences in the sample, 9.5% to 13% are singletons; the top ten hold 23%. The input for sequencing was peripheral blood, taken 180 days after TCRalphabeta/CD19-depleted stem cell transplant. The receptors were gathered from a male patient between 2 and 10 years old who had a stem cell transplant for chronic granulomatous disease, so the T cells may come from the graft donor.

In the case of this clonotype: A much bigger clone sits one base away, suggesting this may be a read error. The CDR3 sequence: CASSLGLATETQHF. The CDR3 DNA sequence: TGTGCCAGCAGTTTGGGTCTAGCGACAGAGACCCAGCACTTC. The chain uses TRBV27 and TRBJ2-5; perhaps TRBD2 as D (6 bases). The germline V gene encodes CDR1 MNHEY and CDR2 SMNVEV (reference sequence). The CDR3 loop spans 14 amino acids.

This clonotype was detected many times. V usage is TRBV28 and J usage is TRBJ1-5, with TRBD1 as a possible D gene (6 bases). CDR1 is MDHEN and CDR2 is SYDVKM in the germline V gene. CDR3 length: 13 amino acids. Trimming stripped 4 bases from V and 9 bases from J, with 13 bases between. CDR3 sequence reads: CASSSGVVRPQHF. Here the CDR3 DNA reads TGTGCCAGCAGTTCAGGGGTGGTACGGCCCCAGCATTTT.

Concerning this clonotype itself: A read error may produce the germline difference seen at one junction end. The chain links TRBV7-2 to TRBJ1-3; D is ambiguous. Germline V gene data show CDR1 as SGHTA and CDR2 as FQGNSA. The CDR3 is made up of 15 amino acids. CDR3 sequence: CASSSSGVAGSTIYF. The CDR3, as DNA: TGTGCCAGCAGCTCTTCTGGGGTAGCTGGAAGCACCATATATTTT.

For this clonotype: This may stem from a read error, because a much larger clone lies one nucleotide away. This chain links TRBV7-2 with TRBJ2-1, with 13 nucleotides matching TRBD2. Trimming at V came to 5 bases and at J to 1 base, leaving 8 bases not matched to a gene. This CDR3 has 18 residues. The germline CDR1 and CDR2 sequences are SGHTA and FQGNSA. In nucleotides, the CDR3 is TGTGCCAGCAGCACGGAACTAGCGGGAGGGCGATCCTACAATGAGCAGTTCTTC. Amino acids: CASSTELAGGRSYNEQFF.

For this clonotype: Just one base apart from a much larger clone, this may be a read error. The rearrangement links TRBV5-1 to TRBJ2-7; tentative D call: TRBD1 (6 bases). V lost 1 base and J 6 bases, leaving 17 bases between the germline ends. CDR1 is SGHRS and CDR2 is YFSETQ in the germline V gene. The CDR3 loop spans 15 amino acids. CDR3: CASSLTGSITCEQYF. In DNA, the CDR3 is TGCGCCAGCAGCTTGACAGGGTCCATCACCTGCGAGCAGTACTTC. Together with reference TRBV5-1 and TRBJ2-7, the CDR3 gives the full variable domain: KAGVTQTPRYLIKTRGQQVTLSCSPISGHRSVSWYQQTPGQGLQFLFEYFSETQRNKGNFPGRFSGRQFSNSRSEMNVSTLELGDSALYLCASSLTGSITCEQYFGPGTRLTVT.

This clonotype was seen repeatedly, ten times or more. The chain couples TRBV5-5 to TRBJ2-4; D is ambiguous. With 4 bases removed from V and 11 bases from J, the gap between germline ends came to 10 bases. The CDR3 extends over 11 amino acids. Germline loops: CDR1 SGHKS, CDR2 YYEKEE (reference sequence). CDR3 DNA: TGTGCCAGCAGCCTGAACGCACTTCAGTACTTC. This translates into CASSLNALQYF.

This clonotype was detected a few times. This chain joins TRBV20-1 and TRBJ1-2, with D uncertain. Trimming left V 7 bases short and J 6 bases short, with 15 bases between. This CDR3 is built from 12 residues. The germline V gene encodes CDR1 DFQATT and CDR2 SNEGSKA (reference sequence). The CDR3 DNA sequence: TGCAGTGTTGGCTCTGATTTCAATGGCTACACCTTC. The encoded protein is CSVGSDFNGYTF.

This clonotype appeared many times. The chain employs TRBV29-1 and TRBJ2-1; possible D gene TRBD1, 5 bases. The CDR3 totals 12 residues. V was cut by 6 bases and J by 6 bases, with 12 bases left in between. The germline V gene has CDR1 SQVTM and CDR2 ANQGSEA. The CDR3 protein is CSVRRGLNEQFF. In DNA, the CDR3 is TGCAGCGTCCGTAGGGGCCTCAATGAGCAGTTCTTC.

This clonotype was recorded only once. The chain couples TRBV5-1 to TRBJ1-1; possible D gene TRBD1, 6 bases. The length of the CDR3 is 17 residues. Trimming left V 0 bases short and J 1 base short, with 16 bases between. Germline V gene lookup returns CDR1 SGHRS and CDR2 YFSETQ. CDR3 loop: CASSLGLGGAANTEAFF. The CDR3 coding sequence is TGCGCCAGCAGCTTGGGACTCGGGGGGGCTGCGAACACTGAAGCTTTCTTT.

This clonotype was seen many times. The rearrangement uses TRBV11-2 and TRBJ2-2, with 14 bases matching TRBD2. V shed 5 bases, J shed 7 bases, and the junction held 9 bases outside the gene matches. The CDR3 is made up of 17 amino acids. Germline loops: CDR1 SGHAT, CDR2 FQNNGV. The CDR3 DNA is TGTGCCAGCAGCGTGGGACTAGCGGGAGAAAGGGGCGGGGAGCTGTTTTTT. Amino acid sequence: CASSVGLAGERGGELFF.

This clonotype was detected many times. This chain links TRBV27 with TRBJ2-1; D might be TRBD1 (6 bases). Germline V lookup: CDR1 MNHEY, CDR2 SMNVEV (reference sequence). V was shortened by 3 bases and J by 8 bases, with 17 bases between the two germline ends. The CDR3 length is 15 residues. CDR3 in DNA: TGTGCCAGCAGTTTGATCAGGGGCCCAAGCGATGAGCAGTTCTTC. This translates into CASSLIRGPSDEQFF.

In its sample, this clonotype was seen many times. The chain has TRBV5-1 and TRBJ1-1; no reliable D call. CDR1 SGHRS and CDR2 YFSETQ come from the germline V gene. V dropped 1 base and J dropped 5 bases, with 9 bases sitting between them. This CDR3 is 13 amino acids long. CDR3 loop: CASSLNGDTEAFF. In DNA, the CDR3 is TGCGCCAGCAGCTTGAACGGGGATACTGAAGCTTTCTTT.

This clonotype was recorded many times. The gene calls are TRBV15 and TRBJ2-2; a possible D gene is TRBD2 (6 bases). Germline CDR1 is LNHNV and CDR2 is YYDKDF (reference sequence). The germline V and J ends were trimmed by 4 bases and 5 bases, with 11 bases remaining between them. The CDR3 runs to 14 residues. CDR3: CATSMPGRTGELFF. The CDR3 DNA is TGTGCCACCAGCATGCCAGGGAGGACCGGGGAGCTGTTTTTT.

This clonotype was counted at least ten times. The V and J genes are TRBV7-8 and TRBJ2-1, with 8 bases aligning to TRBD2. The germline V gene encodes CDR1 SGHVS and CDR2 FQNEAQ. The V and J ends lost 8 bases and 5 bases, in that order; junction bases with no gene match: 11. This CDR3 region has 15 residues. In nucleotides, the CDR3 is TGTGCCAGCGGTAGACGGGGGGGTCCCAACAATGAGCAGTTCTTC. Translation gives CASGRRGGPNNEQFF.

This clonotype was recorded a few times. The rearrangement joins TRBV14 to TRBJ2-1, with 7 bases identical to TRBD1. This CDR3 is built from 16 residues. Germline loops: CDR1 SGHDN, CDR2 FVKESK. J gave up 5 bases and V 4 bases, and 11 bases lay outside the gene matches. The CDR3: CASSPMTGNWNNEQFF. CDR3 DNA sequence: TGTGCCAGCAGCCCTATGACAGGGAACTGGAACAATGAGCAGTTCTTC.

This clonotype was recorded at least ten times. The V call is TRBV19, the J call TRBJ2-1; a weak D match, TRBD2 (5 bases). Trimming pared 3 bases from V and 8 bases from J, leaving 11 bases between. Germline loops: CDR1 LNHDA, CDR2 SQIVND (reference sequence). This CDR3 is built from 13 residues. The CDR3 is CASSIRRVDEQFF. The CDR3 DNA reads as TGTGCCAGTAGTATCCGGCGGGTGGATGAGCAGTTCTTC. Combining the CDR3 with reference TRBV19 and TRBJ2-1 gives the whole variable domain DGGITQSPKYLFRKEGQNVTLSCEQNLNHDAMYWYRQDPGQGLRLIYYSQIVNDFQKGDIAEGYSVSREKKESFPLTVTSAQKNPTAFYLCASSIRRVDEQFFGPGTRLTVL.

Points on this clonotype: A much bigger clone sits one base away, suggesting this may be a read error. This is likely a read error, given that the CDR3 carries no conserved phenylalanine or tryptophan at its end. CDR3 DNA: TGTGCCAGCAGTACTAGCGGAGGGACCACAGATACGCAGTATCTT. This sequence encodes CASSTSGGTTDTQYL. V usage is TRBV12-3 or TRBV12-4 and J usage is TRBJ2-3; 8 bases align to TRBD2. The CDR3 contains 15 residues. V was pared by 5 bases and J by 2 bases, with 6 bases of the junction left unmatched.

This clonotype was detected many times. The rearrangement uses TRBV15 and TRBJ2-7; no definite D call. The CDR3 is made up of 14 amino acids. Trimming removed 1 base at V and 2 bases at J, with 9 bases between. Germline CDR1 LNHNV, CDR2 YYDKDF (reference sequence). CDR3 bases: TGTGCCACCAGCAGAGTAAGGAGCGCCTACGAGCAGTACTTC. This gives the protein CATSRVRSAYEQYF.

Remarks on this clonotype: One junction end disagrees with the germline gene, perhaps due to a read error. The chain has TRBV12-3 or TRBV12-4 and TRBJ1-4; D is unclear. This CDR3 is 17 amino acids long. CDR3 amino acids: CASTNSRIQTTNEKVFF. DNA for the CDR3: TGTGCCAGCACCAACTCTCGAATACAGACAACTAATGAAAAAGTGTTTTTT.

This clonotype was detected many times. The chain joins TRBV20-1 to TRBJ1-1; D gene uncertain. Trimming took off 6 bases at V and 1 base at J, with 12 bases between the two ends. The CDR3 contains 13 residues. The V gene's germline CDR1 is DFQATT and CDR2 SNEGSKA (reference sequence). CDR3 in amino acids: CSAPLRSNTEAFF. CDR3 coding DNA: TGCAGTGCCCCGTTGAGGTCGAACACTGAAGCTTTCTTT.

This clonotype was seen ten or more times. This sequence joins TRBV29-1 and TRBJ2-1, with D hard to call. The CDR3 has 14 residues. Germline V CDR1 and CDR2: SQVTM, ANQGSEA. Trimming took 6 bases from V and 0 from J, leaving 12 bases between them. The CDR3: CSVGLVSSYNEQFF. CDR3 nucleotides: TGCAGCGTGGGCCTGGTATCCTCCTACAATGAGCAGTTCTTC.

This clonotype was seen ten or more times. CDR3 protein: CASSRYKLPNTDTQYF. The DNA for the CDR3 is TGTGCCAGCAGCCGATATAAACTGCCGAACACAGATACGCAGTATTTT. The chain links TRBV5-5 to TRBJ2-3; no clear D gene. This CDR3 is 16 amino acids long. Trimming cost V 4 bases and J 2 bases, with 17 bases left between them. From germline, CDR1 is SGHKS and CDR2 YYEKEE (reference sequence).

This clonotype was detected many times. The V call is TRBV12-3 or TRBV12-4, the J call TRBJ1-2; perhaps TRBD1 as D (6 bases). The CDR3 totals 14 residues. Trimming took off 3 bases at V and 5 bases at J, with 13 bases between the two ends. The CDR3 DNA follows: TGTGCCAGCAGTTTCGGGACAAAAGAATATGGCTACACCTTC. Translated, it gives CASSFGTKEYGYTF.

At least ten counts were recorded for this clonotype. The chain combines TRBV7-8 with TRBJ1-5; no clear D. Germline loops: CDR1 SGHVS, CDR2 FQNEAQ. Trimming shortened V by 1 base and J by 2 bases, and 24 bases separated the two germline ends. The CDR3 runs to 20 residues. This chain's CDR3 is CASSLVDLPFGRRGNQPQHF. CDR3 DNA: TGTGCCAGCAGCTTAGTAGATCTCCCCTTTGGCAGACGGGGCAATCAGCCCCAGCATTTT.

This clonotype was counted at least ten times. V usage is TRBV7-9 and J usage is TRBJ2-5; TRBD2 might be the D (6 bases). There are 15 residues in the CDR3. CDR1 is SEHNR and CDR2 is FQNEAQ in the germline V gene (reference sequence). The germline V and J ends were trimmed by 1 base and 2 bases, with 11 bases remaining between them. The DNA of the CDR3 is TGTGCCAGCAGCTTAGTGGGAGGCTTACAAGAGACCCAGTACTTC. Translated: CASSLVGGLQETQYF.